Below are 25 T cell receptor beta chains sequenced from a single sample in a study of T cell repertoires in cytomegalovirus infection. MiXCR, applied by TCRdb to the reads, yields one record per CDR3 protein. The data contain about 360,000 distinct CDR3 sequences, 15% to 20% of them singletons. Sequenced sample: PBMCs. These receptors were collected from a human donor in good health (CMV status not recorded). Some clones in this sample may be carry-over from other donors' samples.

This clonotype showed up just once. The rearrangement links TRBV4-1 to TRBJ2-7; D gene uncertain. Germline values: CDR1 MGHRA, CDR2 YSYEKL. CDR3 length: 16 amino acids. Trimming removed 0 bases at V and 2 bases at J, with 14 bases between. DNA of the CDR3: TGCGCCAGCAGCCAAGAACGGAGACTCGCGACCTACGAGCAGTACTTC. Its protein is CASSQERRLATYEQYF.

The rearrangement joins TRBV7-6 to TRBJ1-2; perhaps TRBD1 as D (5 bases). The length of the CDR3 is 12 residues. CDR1 SGHVS and CDR2 FNYEAQ come from the germline V gene. V lost 5 bases and J lost 6, with 10 bases in between. In nucleotides, the CDR3 is TGTGCCAGCAGCACAGGACCCGATGGCTACACCTTC. This encodes CASSTGPDGYTF.

In this sample, this clonotype turned up a few times. The chain combines TRBV11-2 with TRBJ1-1, with D possibly being TRBD1 (5 bases). The V gene's germline CDR1 is SGHAT and CDR2 FQNNGV. The V end was cut by 4 bases, the J end by 0 bases, with 9 bases between. CDR3 length: 14 residues. The CDR3 region is CASSWGVLNTEAFF. In DNA form, the CDR3 reads TGTGCCAGCAGCTGGGGGGTTCTGAACACTGAAGCTTTCTTT.

This clonotype was seen only a few times. The rearrangement uses TRBV28 and TRBJ2-7, with D perhaps being TRBD1 or TRBD2 (5 bases each). Trimming took off 6 bases at V and 4 bases at J, with 16 bases between the two ends. The germline V gene encodes CDR1 MDHEN and CDR2 SYDVKM. This CDR3 spans 14 amino acids. CDR3 DNA sequence: TGTGCCAGCAGCCTTACCGGGACCTATTACGAGCAGTACTTC. It specifies CASSLTGTYYEQYF.

This clonotype was seen at least ten times. This chain connects TRBV4-1 to TRBJ2-7; possible D gene TRBD2, 7 bases. Germline V gene data show CDR1 as MGHRA and CDR2 as YSYEKL. V lost 0 bases, J lost 2 bases, and 14 bases lay in between. The CDR3 length is 16 residues. This CDR3 is CASSQDRGDIPYEQYF. For the CDR3, the DNA is TGCGCCAGCAGCCAAGATCGGGGGGACATCCCCTACGAGCAGTACTTC.

This clonotype occurred many times. The rearrangement links TRBV7-9 to TRBJ2-7, with 7 bases matching TRBD1. J was trimmed by 4 bases and V by 4 bases; bases with no gene match: 4. The CDR3 has 13 residues. Germline CDR1 SEHNR, CDR2 FQNEAQ (reference sequence). CDR3 sequence (DNA): TGTGCCAGCAGCTATGGACAGGCTTACGAGCAGTACTTC. Residues: CASSYGQAYEQYF.

This clonotype has only a few counts. The rearrangement joins TRBV20-1 to TRBJ2-7; D unclear. The germline CDR1 and CDR2 sequences are DFQATT and SNEGSKA (reference sequence). V lost 2 bases and J lost 5, with 13 bases in between. This CDR3 contains 13 residues. For the CDR3, the DNA is TGCAGTGCTAGAAGGCAAGGGATCGACGAGCAGTACTTC. It translates to CSARRQGIDEQYF.

This clonotype was seen a single time. The gene calls are TRBV3-1 and TRBJ2-7; a weak D match, TRBD2 (5 bases). Germline lookup yields CDR1 LGHDT and CDR2 YNNKEL (reference sequence). V lost 0 bases and J lost 2, with 11 bases in between. The CDR3 is 15 amino acids. In DNA, the CDR3 is TGTGCCAGCAGCCAAGAGGTAGCGACCGCCTACGAGCAGTACTTC. Translating it yields CASSQEVATAYEQYF.

The CDR3 nucleotides are TGTGCCAGCAGCTTAAACAGGGTTAATTCACCCCTCCACTTT. Protein sequence: CASSLNRVNSPLHF. The chain uses TRBV11-2 and TRBJ1-6; D may be TRBD1 (6 bases). This CDR3 region has 14 residues. Germline V gives CDR1 SGHAT, CDR2 FQNNGV. The ends were cut back, 2 bases at V and 6 bases at J, with 8 bases in the middle.

This clonotype was found many times. The rearrangement uses TRBV6-2 or TRBV6-3 and TRBJ1-1; no definite D call. Per the germline V gene, CDR1 is MNHEY and CDR2 is SVGEGT. V shed 4 bases and J shed 4 bases, with 10 bases lying between them. CDR3 size: 13 residues. The CDR3 loop reads CASSSLPVTEAFF. CDR3 sequence (DNA): TGTGCCAGCAGTTCCCTTCCAGTCACTGAAGCTTTCTTT.

This clonotype came up a few times. The V gene is TRBV4-2, the J gene TRBJ2-7, with 8 nucleotides matching TRBD2. CDR3 length: 15 residues. The junction had 4 bases not matched to a gene; V was cut back by 0 bases and J by 3 bases. CDR1 is LGHNA and CDR2 is YNFKEQ in the germline V gene. CDR3 sequence reads: CASSQELAGIYEQYF. In nucleotides, the CDR3 is TGTGCCAGCAGCCAAGAATTAGCGGGGATCTACGAGCAGTACTTC.

This clonotype occurred a few times. The V and J genes are TRBV10-3 and TRBJ1-1; unclear D gene. The V and J ends lost 2 bases and 6 bases respectively, with 7 bases between them. In germline, CDR1 is ENHRY, CDR2 SYGVKD. The CDR3 runs to 12 residues. The CDR3 loop is CAISEGVAEAFF. For the CDR3, the DNA is TGTGCCATCAGTGAGGGGGTCGCTGAAGCTTTCTTT.

The CDR3 DNA is TGTGCCATCAGACCCCCCGACGGGGAGCTGTTTTTT. The encoded protein is CAIRPPDGELFF. The chain is built from TRBV10-3 and TRBJ2-2; no clear D gene. V was pared by 6 bases and J by 7 bases, with 9 bases between. Germline loops: CDR1 ENHRY, CDR2 SYGVKD. The CDR3 sequence is 12 residues long.

This chain uses TRBV6-2 or TRBV6-3 with TRBJ1-1, with D tentatively TRBD1 (6 bases). In germline, CDR1 is MNHEY, CDR2 SVGEGT. Trimming took 6 bases from V and 6 from J, leaving 20 bases between them. CDR3 length: 15 amino acids. CDR3 DNA: TGTGCCAGCAGGAAGCCCCTGGGGGCCCCCCCTGAAGCTTTCTTT. It translates to CASRKPLGAPPEAFF.

This clonotype was seen a handful of times. This rearrangement joins TRBV12-3 or TRBV12-4 to TRBJ1-1; unclear D gene. CDR3 size: 12 residues. V dropped 6 bases and J dropped 8 bases, with 13 bases sitting between them. The CDR3 sequence is CASSTSSGEAFF. For the CDR3, the DNA is TGTGCCAGCAGCACCTCCTCGGGGGAAGCTTTCTTT.

This clonotype was seen many times. The rearrangement links TRBV7-6 to TRBJ2-3; 8 bases align to TRBD1. Germline lookup yields CDR1 SGHVS and CDR2 FNYEAQ. The CDR3 covers 15 residues. V gave up 5 bases and J gave up 2 bases; unmatched junction bases: 6. DNA of the CDR3: TGTGCCAGCAGCCGAACAGGGGGTTACACAGATACGCAGTATTTT. Residues: CASSRTGGYTDTQYF.

The chain uses TRBV19 and TRBJ2-3; 7 bases align to TRBD2. There are 14 residues in the CDR3. V was clipped by 6 bases and J by 3 bases; unmatched bases: 6. CDR1 LNHDA and CDR2 SQIVND come from the germline V gene (reference sequence). CDR3 in DNA: TGTGCCAGTAGAGGACTAGTGGGGACAGATACGCAGTATTTT. Amino acid sequence: CASRGLVGTDTQYF.

The sample holds a few counts of this clonotype. The V call is TRBV10-2, the J call TRBJ2-1; D is perhaps TRBD2 (7 bases). From germline, CDR1 is WSHSY and CDR2 SAAADI. The length of the CDR3 is 16 residues. V was pared by 6 bases and J by 5 bases, with 20 bases between. Here the CDR3 reads CASRPEWAGANNEQFF. DNA of the CDR3: TGCGCCAGCAGACCCGAGTGGGCGGGGGCTAACAATGAGCAGTTCTTC.

In regard to this clonotype: This may stem from a read error, because a much larger clone lies one nucleotide away. This rearrangement joins TRBV7-4 to TRBJ2-3; D gene unclear. The CDR3 spans 14 residues. Per germline, CDR1 SGHVT and CDR2 SQSDAQ. V lost 5 bases and J lost 2, with 11 bases in between. CDR3 DNA sequence: TGTGCCAGCAGCCCAAGGATAGACACAGATACGCAGTATTTT. Amino acids: CASSPRIDTDTQYF.

Only a few counts were recorded for this clonotype. CDR3 in amino acids: CASSYNTGVGETQYF. The CDR3 coding sequence is TGTGCCAGCAGTTACAATACGGGAGTCGGAGAGACCCAGTACTTC. J is TRBJ2-5 and V is TRBV6-5, with D perhaps matching TRBD2 (6 bases). In germline, CDR1 is MNHEY, CDR2 SVGAGI. The CDR3 sequence is 15 residues long. V was trimmed by 2 bases and J by 4 bases, leaving 14 bases between them.

The sample holds many counts of this clonotype. J is TRBJ2-5 and V is TRBV7-9; D may match TRBD1 or TRBD2 (5 bases each). Germline CDR1 is SEHNR and CDR2 is FQNEAQ (reference sequence). The CDR3 covers 14 residues. The V end was cut by 5 bases, the J end by 6 bases, with 16 bases between. The CDR3 nucleotides read TGTGCCAGCAGCACTACTATGGGGGTAAAGACCCAGTACTTC. Protein sequence: CASSTTMGVKTQYF.

Ten or more counts support this clonotype. The genes are TRBV6-6 and TRBJ2-7; 7 nucleotides agree with TRBD1. J lost 3 bases, V lost 0 bases, and 2 bases had no gene match. Germline V lookup: CDR1 MNHNY, CDR2 SVGAGI (reference sequence). The CDR3 spans 14 residues. The CDR3 reads CASSYSGQFYEQYF. The CDR3 nucleotides read TGTGCCAGCAGTTACTCGGGACAGTTCTACGAGCAGTACTTC.

This clonotype turned up a few times. This chain links TRBV20-1 with TRBJ2-3, with D tentatively TRBD2 (6 bases). CDR3 length equals 13 residues. With 4 bases removed from V and 0 bases from J, the gap between germline ends came to 8 bases. Looked up from germline, CDR1 is DFQATT and CDR2 is SNEGSKA (reference sequence). The CDR3: CSAIADSTDTQYF. The CDR3 coding sequence is TGCAGTGCTATAGCGGATAGCACAGATACGCAGTATTTT.

This clonotype was counted at least ten times. The chain has TRBV7-2 and TRBJ2-5; D not resolved. Germline CDR1 and CDR2: SGHTA and FQGNSA. V was pared by 5 bases and J by 1 base, with 17 bases between. The CDR3 loop spans 16 amino acids. CDR3 nucleotide sequence: TGTGCCAGCAGCCCTACCCCCTACCTCCCCCAAGAGACCCAGTACTTC. Translating it yields CASSPTPYLPQETQYF.

The gene calls are TRBV20-1 and TRBJ2-1; TRBD1 agrees at 9 bases. Germline V gene lookup returns CDR1 DFQATT and CDR2 SNEGSKA (reference sequence). The trim removed 8 bases at V and 1 base at J, leaving 3 bases unmatched. This CDR3 spans 13 amino acids. The DNA of the CDR3 is TGCAGTTTCGGGACAGGGTCCTACAATGAGCAGTTCTTC. Translated: CSFGTGSYNEQFF.